This T cell receptor beta chain was sequenced in a study of identical twins. Study results and caveats: Excess sharing between twins was weaker in beta out-of-frame sequences. Beta clonotypes that were abundant in cord blood contained fewer insertions, a pattern absent from memory repertoires. There was more out-of-frame TCR alpha sharing in monozygotic twins than models estimated.

This clonotype was picked up a small number of times. Its matching antigen is unknown. A universal primer site was added by template switching, and unique molecular identifiers were carried by the cDNA. TCRdb reanalysed the 5' RACE reads using MiXCR and keeps one entry per CDR3 protein. This table holds roughly 540,000 distinct CDR3 sequences, 22% found once. Germline values: CDR1 SEHNR, CDR2 FQNEAQ (reference sequence). This CDR3 is built from 14 residues. J gave up 3 bases and V 11 bases, and 12 bases lay outside the gene matches. These data are also associated with another study on T cells expressing NK-cell markers.

The sequenced material came from CD4+ T cells sorted from blood. This chain connects TRBV7-9 to TRBJ2-7; TRBD1 matches at 8 bases. The sequence was collected from a woman aged 18-29 years in good health. The CDR3 nucleotides are TGTGCCGTAACTTCGACAGGGGACAGCTACGAGCAGTACTTC. Protein: CAVTSTGDSYEQYF. The variable domain in full, with the rest retrieved from reference TRBV7-9 and TRBJ2-7, is DTGVSQNPRHKITKRGQNVTFRCDPISEHNRLYWYRQTLGQGPEFLTYFQNEAQLEKSRLLSDRFSAERPKGSFSTLEIQRTEQGDSAMYLCAVTSTGDSYEQYFGPGTRLTVT.